This entry describes one TCR beta chain. The data originate from a study of blood T cell repertoires in COVID-19. Study-level background: Sites across the United States, Italy and Spain contributed samples from acute and convalescent COVID-19. From T cells, B-cell-depleted T cells, or PBMCs came the material, which was cDNA or gDNA.

Some clones are missing from TCRdb's copy, which holds only in-frame ones; the method was immunoSEQ multiplex PCR. This sample has about 260,000 clones, with around nine tenths found just once. V was clipped by 3 bases and J by 4 bases; unmatched bases: 8. The CDR3 extends over 15 amino acids. Germline V gene lookup returns CDR1 SGHTA and CDR2 FQGNSA. V gene TRBV7-2 combines with J gene TRBJ1-2; 7 nucleotides line up with TRBD1. The sequence came from a man aged 25-40 years with active or convalescent COVID-19. The material sequenced was peripheral blood. The CDR3 protein is CASSFRDSTFYGYTF. DNA of the CDR3: TGTGCCAGCAGCTTCCGGGACAGTACGTTCTATGGCTACACCTTC. Supplemented by reference TRBV7-2 and TRBJ1-2, the full variable domain reads GAGVSQSPSNKVTEKGKDVELRCDPISGHTALYWYRQSLGQGLEFLIYFQGNSAPDKSGLPSDRFSAERTGGSVSTLTIQRTQQEDSAVYLCASSFRDSTFYGYTFGSGTRLTVV.